Below are 10 T cell receptor beta chains sequenced from a single sample in a study of cytomegalovirus exposure and HLA in healthy donors. Profiling relied on immunoSEQ multiplex PCR, and the TCRdb table lists in-frame clones only, not all of them. Among 150,000 to 200,000 clones, 86% were seen once, and the ten largest hold around 6%. The sequenced sample consisted of PBMCs. The receptors shown here come from a woman between 25 and 40 years old in good health and CMV-seronegative.

V gene TRBV5-1 combines with J gene TRBJ2-3; 9 bases align to TRBD1. Trimming at V came to 0 bases and at J to 1 base, leaving 0 bases not matched to a gene. This CDR3 contains 15 residues. Germline values: CDR1 SGHRS, CDR2 YFSETQ. The CDR3: CASSLGDRGTDTQYF. CDR3 nucleotide sequence: TGCGCCAGCAGCTTGGGGGACAGGGGCACAGATACGCAGTATTTT.

J is TRBJ2-2 and V is TRBV28; D not resolved. The CDR3 spans 15 residues. Germline V gene lookup returns CDR1 MDHEN and CDR2 SYDVKM. Trimming left V 3 bases short and J 4 bases short, with 12 bases between. DNA for the CDR3: TGTGCCAGCAGTTTTGGCGGAGCTCGCACCGGGGAGCTGTTTTTT. Protein sequence: CASSFGGARTGELFF.

This chain uses TRBV18 with TRBJ2-7; D remains ambiguous. Trimming pared 2 bases from V and 3 bases from J, leaving 11 bases between. CDR3 length: 14 residues. CDR1 KGHSH and CDR2 LQKENI come from the germline V gene. The CDR3 region has the DNA TGTGCCAGCTCACCATCTGAAATTCACTACGAGCAGTACTTC. Its translation is CASSPSEIHYEQYF.

The chain joins TRBV18 to TRBJ2-5, with D hard to call. The germline V and J ends were trimmed by 6 bases and 5 bases, with 13 bases remaining between them. Germline V lookup: CDR1 KGHSH, CDR2 LQKENI. CDR3 length equals 13 residues. This chain's CDR3 is CASSLRRRETQYF. The CDR3 coding sequence is TGTGCCAGCTCCCTCAGACGGCGGGAGACCCAGTACTTC.

The V call is TRBV27, the J call TRBJ1-5; 7 bases agree with TRBD1. CDR1 is MNHEY and CDR2 is SMNVEV in the germline V gene (reference sequence). J was trimmed by 6 bases and V by 5 bases; bases with no gene match: 7. The CDR3 covers 14 residues. The CDR3 DNA reads as TGTGCCAGCAGTGGAAGGGGGCTGGGTCAGCCCCAGCATTTT. It encodes CASSGRGLGQPQHF.

This clone was seen a handful of times. V is TRBV5-1 and J is TRBJ1-1; D gene uncertain. This CDR3 is built from 12 residues. Germline-derived CDR1 and CDR2 are SGHRS and YFSETQ. The V and J ends lost 0 bases and 8 bases respectively, with 8 bases between them. The DNA for the CDR3 is TGCGCCAGCAGCTTGGATCCGGGCGAAGCTTTCTTT. Translation: CASSLDPGEAFF.

The V and J genes are TRBV10-3 and TRBJ2-1, with 10 bases fitting TRBD2. The CDR3 has 16 amino acids. V lost 4 bases, J lost 0 bases, and 3 bases stayed unmatched. The germline V gene has CDR1 ENHRY and CDR2 SYGVKD. CDR3 region: CAISGTSGASYNEQFF. DNA for the CDR3: TGTGCCATCAGTGGGACTAGCGGAGCCTCCTACAATGAGCAGTTCTTC.

This clone was seen once. The rearrangement joins TRBV5-1 to TRBJ2-5, with 10 bases aligning to TRBD2. The CDR3 runs 14 residues. Germline CDR1 is SGHRS and CDR2 is YFSETQ. The J segment lost 2 bases and the V segment lost 4 bases, leaving 2 bases of the junction unmatched. CDR3 DNA: TGCGCCAGCAGCAAACTAGCGGGGCAAGAGACCCAGTACTTC. Amino acid sequence: CASSKLAGQETQYF.

The chain couples TRBV27 to TRBJ1-1; no clear D gene. The length of the CDR3 is 13 residues. V lost 7 bases and J lost 8, with 17 bases in between. Germline V gene data show CDR1 as MNHEY and CDR2 as SMNVEV (reference sequence). CDR3 sequence: CASKRPRDIEAFF. The CDR3 bases are TGTGCCAGCAAGAGGCCACGGGATATCGAAGCTTTCTTT.

The V gene is TRBV4-1, the J gene TRBJ1-2, with D unclear. The CDR3 consists of 14 residues. V was trimmed by 4 bases and J by 1 base, leaving 10 bases between them. The germline V gene encodes CDR1 MGHRA and CDR2 YSYEKL. The CDR3 DNA reads as TGCGCCAGCAGCCTGGGAGGGCTTAACTATGGCTACACCTTC. It translates to CASSLGGLNYGYTF.